These 23 T cell receptor beta chains originate from one sample sequenced in a study of blood T cell repertoires in COVID-19 (TCRdb year 2020). Library preparation was by the immunoSEQ multiplex PCR assay. In its TCRdb copy, this immuneACCESS table keeps in-frame sequences only and misses some clones. Where compared with another copy, unresolved V genes explain less than half of these, and the others have no known cause. Here the sample has a few hundred thousand clones; more than 85% occur a single time. The top ten hold about 0.78% of the sample. Material for sequencing was PBMCs or T cells enriched from blood (not recorded which). These receptors were collected from a woman in her 40s who had been exposed to COVID-19.

The rearrangement uses TRBV27 and TRBJ2-5; D is uncertain. V was trimmed by 6 bases and J by 4 bases, leaving 15 bases between them. The germline CDR1 and CDR2 sequences are MNHEY and SMNVEV (reference sequence). There are 14 residues in the CDR3. CDR3 DNA: TGTGCCAGCAGGAAGGTTTCGCTAGGAGAGACCCAGTACTTC. Translated, it gives CASRKVSLGETQYF.

In DNA form, the CDR3 reads TGCGCCAGCAGCCAAGCCGCGTCGGGGGGCAAGACTGAAGCTTTCTTT. It codes for CASSQAASGGKTEAFF. V is TRBV4-3 and J is TRBJ1-1; weak D call: TRBD1 (6 bases). Looked up from germline, CDR1 is LGHNA and CDR2 is YSLEER. V gave up 1 base and J gave up 5 bases, with 17 bases separating them. CDR3 length: 16 amino acids.

The chain employs TRBV11-2 and TRBJ2-3, with TRBD2 matching over 7 bases. CDR3 length equals 15 residues. J lost 2 bases, V lost 7 bases, and 9 bases had no gene match. Germline V gene lookup returns CDR1 SGHAT and CDR2 FQNNGV. The CDR3 protein is CASTTSGTLTDTQYF. In nucleotides, the CDR3 is TGTGCCAGCACCACCAGCGGGACCCTCACAGATACGCAGTATTTT.

This chain uses TRBV11-1 with TRBJ2-6; D gene unclear. The CDR3 totals 13 residues. With 3 bases removed from V and 2 bases from J, the gap between germline ends came to 2 bases. Germline-derived CDR1 and CDR2 are SGHAT and FQDESV (reference sequence). The CDR3 bases are TGTGCCAGCAGCTTTACTGGGGCCAACGTCCTGACTTTC. The encoded protein is CASSFTGANVLTF.

The chain carries TRBV18 and TRBJ1-5; 8 bases are shared with TRBD1. Germline V CDR1 and CDR2: KGHSH, LQKENI. CDR3 size: 15 residues. The V and J ends lost 6 bases and 4 bases, in that order; junction bases with no gene match: 8. The CDR3 sequence is CASSLDRGGNQPQHF. CDR3 in DNA: TGTGCCAGCTCGCTCGACAGGGGAGGGAATCAGCCCCAGCATTTT.

The chain uses TRBV2 and TRBJ2-7; D might be TRBD1 (5 bases). V was shortened by 1 base and J by 2 bases, with 12 bases between the two germline ends. CDR1 and CDR2 from the germline V gene are SNHLY and FYNNEI. The CDR3 has 15 amino acids. The DNA for the CDR3 is TGTGCCAGCAGTGAAGGTAGGACAAGGACCTACGAGCAGTACTTC. Its translation is CASSEGRTRTYEQYF.

The V gene is TRBV30, the J gene TRBJ1-1, with D unclear. The germline CDR1 and CDR2 sequences are GTSNPN and SVGIG (reference sequence). The CDR3 has 13 residues. V lost 4 bases and J lost 1, with 10 bases in between. CDR3 nucleotide sequence: TGTGCCTGGACCTACCGGGGGAACACTGAAGCTTTCTTT. It translates to CAWTYRGNTEAFF.

CDR3: CAIGPRVGELFF. The CDR3 DNA sequence: TGCGCCATAGGGCCCAGGGTCGGGGAGCTGTTTTTT. This rearrangement joins TRBV10-2 to TRBJ2-2; D perhaps matches TRBD1 (5 bases). The CDR3 consists of 12 residues. Germline assignment: CDR1 WSHSY and CDR2 SAAADI. V lost 10 bases and J lost 7, with 13 bases in between.

This chain connects TRBV29-1 to TRBJ2-5, with TRBD2 matching over 11 bases. CDR3 length equals 15 residues. Germline CDR1 reads SQVTM; CDR2 reads ANQGSEA. Trimming cost V 5 bases and J 0 bases; bases outside gene matches: 5. The CDR3 is CSVLIAGGNQETQYF. Here the CDR3 DNA reads TGCAGCGTTTTGATAGCGGGGGGGAACCAAGAGACCCAGTACTTC.

The genes are TRBV30 and TRBJ1-2; 7 bases map to TRBD1. This CDR3 spans 14 amino acids. The germline V gene encodes CDR1 GTSNPN and CDR2 SVGIG (reference sequence). V was pared by 1 base and J by 0 bases, with 2 bases of the junction left unmatched. The CDR3 loop reads CAWSDGTANYGYTF. The CDR3 DNA follows: TGTGCCTGGAGTGACGGGACAGCTAACTATGGCTACACCTTC. The variable domain in full, with the rest retrieved from reference TRBV30 and TRBJ1-2, is SQTIHQWPATLVQPVGSPLSLECTVEGTSNPNLYWYRQAAGRGLQLLFYSVGIGQISSEVPQNLSASRPQDRQFILSSKKLLLSDSGFYLCAWSDGTANYGYTFGSGTRLTVV.

The chain recombines TRBV5-8 with TRBJ2-3; D possibly corresponds to TRBD2 (6 bases). V was cut by 5 bases and J by 2 bases, with 15 bases left in between. The length of the CDR3 is 15 residues. Per the germline V gene, CDR1 is SGHTS and CDR2 is YDEGEE. This chain's CDR3 is CASRREGLTTDTQYF. The CDR3 coding sequence is TGTGCCAGCAGGAGGGAAGGACTAACCACAGATACGCAGTATTTT.

This chain links TRBV10-2 with TRBJ2-5; D not certain. The V and J ends lost 3 bases and 5 bases respectively, with 7 bases between them. The CDR3 spans 12 residues. Germline V CDR1 and CDR2: WSHSY, SAAADI. The chain's CDR3 is CASSEFGETQYF. The DNA for the CDR3 is TGCGCCAGCAGTGAATTCGGGGAGACCCAGTACTTC.

J is TRBJ2-1 and V is TRBV3-1 (or the pseudogene TRBV3-2); 13 positions agree with TRBD2. CDR3 length equals 15 residues. Germline CDR1 reads LGHDT; CDR2 reads YNNKEL (reference sequence). V was pared by 4 bases and J by 8 bases, with 5 bases of the junction left unmatched. The CDR3 region is CASSPTSGRADEQFF. In nucleotides, the CDR3 is TGTGCCAGCAGCCCAACTAGCGGGAGGGCCGATGAGCAGTTCTTC.

CDR3 DNA: TGTGCCACTCTACGGGACAGGGAACCAGATACGCAGTATTTT. It yields the protein CATLRDREPDTQYF. The chain couples TRBV18 to TRBJ2-3; 9 bases are a match to TRBD1. CDR3 length: 14 amino acids. Germline CDR1 is KGHSH and CDR2 is LQKENI. V trimming: 10 bases; J trimming: 4 bases; junction bases outside the gene matches: 9.

The genes are TRBV5-1 and TRBJ1-1; 8 bases are a match to TRBD1. Trimming took 4 bases from V and 6 from J; bases not matched to a gene: 14. Germline CDR1 SGHRS, CDR2 YFSETQ. CDR3 length: 16 amino acids. DNA of the CDR3: TGCGCCAGCAGCATTCGACAGGGGAACGTTAGGGCTGAAGCTTTCTTT. Residues: CASSIRQGNVRAEAFF. Looking up the rest from reference TRBV5-1 and TRBJ1-1 gives the full variable domain: KAGVTQTPRYLIKTRGQQVTLSCSPISGHRSVSWYQQTPGQGLQFLFEYFSETQRNKGNFPGRFSGRQFSNSRSEMNVSTLELGDSALYLCASSIRQGNVRAEAFFGQGTRLTVV.

This clone occurred once. This chain uses TRBV21-1 with TRBJ1-2; the table's D call, TRBD1, was not checked against the DNA. TRBV21-1 represents a pseudogene. CDR3 length equals 18 residues. The CDR3 reads CASRITGTGLSWGYGYTF. CDR3 coding DNA: TGTGCCAGCAGGATAACCGGGACAGGGTTAAGTTGGGGATATGGCTACACCTTC.

The genes are TRBV12-3 or TRBV12-4 and TRBJ2-1; 7 bases agree with TRBD2. The CDR3 is made up of 12 amino acids. V lost 7 bases, J lost 6 bases, and 3 bases stayed unmatched. The CDR3 reads CASISSGNEQFF. DNA of the CDR3: TGTGCCAGCATCTCTAGCGGCAATGAGCAGTTCTTC.

This sequence joins TRBV18 and TRBJ1-4; 7 nucleotides align to TRBD1. The germline V gene has CDR1 KGHSH and CDR2 LQKENI. The CDR3 has 16 residues. The trim removed 6 bases at V and 2 bases at J, leaving 9 bases unmatched. For the CDR3, the DNA is TGTGCCAGCTCGCCTACGAAGGGACAGACTAATGAAAAACTGTTTTTT. Residues: CASSPTKGQTNEKLFF.

The CDR3 protein is CASSEWAPEDIRGSNEETQYF. The DNA of the CDR3 is TGTGCCAGCAGCGAATGGGCCCCCGAGGACATTAGGGGATCCAACGAAGAGACCCAGTACTTC. The rearrangement uses TRBV21-1 and TRBJ2-5; the D call TRBD1 from the table was never checked on the DNA. TRBV21-1 is a pseudogene locus. There are 21 residues in the CDR3.

The J gene is TRBJ2-2, the V gene TRBV18; 9 bases fit TRBD1. The V and J ends lost 6 bases and 4 bases, in that order; junction bases with no gene match: 6. The CDR3 sequence is 15 residues long. Germline loops: CDR1 KGHSH, CDR2 LQKENI. CDR3 coding DNA: TGTGCCAGCTCCCCGGGACAGGGATCCACCGGGGAGCTGTTTTTT. Residues: CASSPGQGSTGELFF.

The rearrangement links TRBV29-1 to TRBJ2-3, with 7 bases fitting TRBD2. Germline assignment: CDR1 SQVTM and CDR2 ANQGSEA. The CDR3 has 13 residues. With V trimmed by 8 bases and J by 4 bases, 9 bases remained unmatched. This CDR3 reads CSTRLAKSDTQYF. CDR3 in DNA: TGCAGCACCAGACTAGCAAAGTCAGATACGCAGTATTTT.

This rearrangement joins TRBV3-1 (or the pseudogene TRBV3-2) to TRBJ1-6; a possible D gene is TRBD1 (5 bases). The V end lost 2 bases, the J end lost 2 bases, and 10 bases lay between the germline ends. The V gene's germline CDR1 is LGHDT and CDR2 YNNKEL (reference sequence). The CDR3 loop spans 16 amino acids. CDR3 residues: CASSQSGATYNSPLHF. The CDR3 region has the DNA TGTGCCAGCAGCCAAAGTGGGGCCACCTATAATTCACCCCTCCACTTT.

V and J are TRBV5-6 and TRBJ2-7; 13 bases agree with TRBD2. The length of the CDR3 is 16 residues. Trimming removed 4 bases from V and 7 bases from J; junction bases left unmatched: 11. Germline V gene sequence: CDR1 SGHDT, CDR2 YYEEEE. This CDR3 reads CASSRRTSGRMREQYF. CDR3 sequence (DNA): TGTGCCAGCAGCCGTAGGACTAGCGGGAGAATGAGGGAGCAGTACTTC.